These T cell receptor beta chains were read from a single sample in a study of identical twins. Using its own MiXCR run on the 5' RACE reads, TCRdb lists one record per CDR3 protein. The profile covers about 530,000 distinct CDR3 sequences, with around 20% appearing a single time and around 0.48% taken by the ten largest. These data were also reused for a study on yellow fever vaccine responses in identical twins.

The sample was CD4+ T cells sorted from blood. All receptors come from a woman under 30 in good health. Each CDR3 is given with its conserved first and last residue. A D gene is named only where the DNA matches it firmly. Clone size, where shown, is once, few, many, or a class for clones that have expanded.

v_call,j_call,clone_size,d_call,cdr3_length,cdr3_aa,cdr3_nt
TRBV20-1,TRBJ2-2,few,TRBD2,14,CSARPGGDTGELFF,TGCAGTGCTCGCCCCGGGGGGGACACCGGGGAGCTGTTTTTT
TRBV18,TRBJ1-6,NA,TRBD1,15,CASSPSRQGTSPLHF,TGTGCCAGCTCACCGTCGCGACAGGGGACTTCACCCCTCCACTTT
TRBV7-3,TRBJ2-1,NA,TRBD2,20,CASRRTLAGGIQSNHNEQFF,TGTGCCAGCAGGCGTACGTTAGCGGGGGGGATACAATCGAACCACAATGAGCAGTTCTTC
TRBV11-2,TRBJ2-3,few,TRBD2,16,CASSLAYPAGTDTQYF,TGTGCCAGCAGCTTAGCTTATCCAGCGGGGACAGATACGCAGTATTTT
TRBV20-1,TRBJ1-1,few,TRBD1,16,CSARDSGQGGWTEAFF,TGCAGTGCTAGAGATTCCGGACAGGGGGGATGGACTGAAGCTTTCTTT
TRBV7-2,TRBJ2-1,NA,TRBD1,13,CASSGTGNNEQFF,TGTGCCAGCAGCGGGACAGGTAACAATGAGCAGTTCTTC
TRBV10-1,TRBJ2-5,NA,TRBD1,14,CASSEQGAGETQYF,TGCGCCAGCAGTGAACAGGGGGCTGGAGAGACCCAGTACTTC
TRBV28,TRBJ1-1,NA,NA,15,CASSFQGKGNTEAFF,TGTGCCAGCAGTTTTCAGGGGAAGGGGAACACTGAAGCTTTCTTT
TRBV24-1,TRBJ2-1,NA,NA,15,CATSDSNLNYNEQFF,TGTGCCACCAGTGACTCCAACCTCAACTACAATGAGCAGTTCTTC
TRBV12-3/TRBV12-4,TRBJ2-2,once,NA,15,CASSLRAARTGELFF,TGTGCCAGCAGTCTCAGGGCCGCGCGCACCGGGGAGCTGTTTTTT
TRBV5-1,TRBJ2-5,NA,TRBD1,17,CASSPGVGTGDQETQYF,TGCGCCAGCAGCCCAGGCGTCGGGACAGGGGACCAAGAGACCCAGTACTTC
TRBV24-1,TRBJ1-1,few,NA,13,CATSATGNTEAFF,TGTGCCACCAGTGCAACAGGGAACACTGAAGCTTTCTTT
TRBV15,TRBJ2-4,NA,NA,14,CATSRAGEGNIQYF,TGTGCCACCAGCAGAGCGGGGGAAGGCAACATTCAGTACTTC
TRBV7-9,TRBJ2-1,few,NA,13,CASSPQGGNEQFF,TGTGCCAGCAGCCCGCAGGGTGGCAATGAGCAGTTCTTC
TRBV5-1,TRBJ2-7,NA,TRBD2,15,CASSPSGSLAYEQYF,TGCGCCAGCAGCCCTAGCGGGAGCCTTGCCTACGAGCAGTACTTC
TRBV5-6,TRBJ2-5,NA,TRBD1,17,CASSLNPDRAIQETQYF,TGTGCCAGCAGCCTAAATCCGGACAGGGCGATCCAAGAGACCCAGTACTTC
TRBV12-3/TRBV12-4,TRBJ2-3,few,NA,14,CASSLKDSTDTQYF,TGTGCCAGCAGTTTAAAGGACAGCACAGATACGCAGTATTTT
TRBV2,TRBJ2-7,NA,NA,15,CASSRGQGGKYEQYF,TGTGCCAGCAGCCGAGGACAGGGAGGGAAGTACGAGCAGTACTTC
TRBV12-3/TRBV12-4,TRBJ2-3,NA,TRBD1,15,CASSWGQQGANTQYF,TGTGCCAGCAGTTGGGGACAACAGGGGGCGAATACGCAGTATTTT
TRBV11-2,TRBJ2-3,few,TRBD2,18,CASNFQGVAGGPTDTQYF,TGTGCCAGCAACTTCCAGGGTGTAGCGGGAGGGCCAACAGATACGCAGTATTTT
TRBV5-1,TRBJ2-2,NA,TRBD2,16,CASSLVGLAVTGELFF,TGCGCCAGCAGCTTGGTTGGACTAGCAGTCACCGGGGAGCTGTTTTTT
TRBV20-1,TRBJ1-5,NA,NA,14,CSASRLPSNQPQHF,TGCAGTGCTAGCAGGCTCCCCAGCAATCAGCCCCAGCATTTT
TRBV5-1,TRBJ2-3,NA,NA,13,CASSRDPMDTQYF,TGCGCCAGCAGCCGGGACCCGATGGATACGCAGTATTTT
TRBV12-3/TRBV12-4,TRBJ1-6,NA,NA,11,CASSANSPLHF,TGTGCCAGCAGTGCCAATTCACCCCTCCACTTT
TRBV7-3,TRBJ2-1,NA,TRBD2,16,CASSSGLAGDLNEQFF,TGTGCCAGCAGCTCGGGACTAGCGGGAGATCTCAATGAGCAGTTCTTC
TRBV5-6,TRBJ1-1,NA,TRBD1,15,CASSSGTERGTEAFF,TGTGCCAGCAGTTCCGGGACAGAAAGAGGGACTGAAGCTTTCTTT
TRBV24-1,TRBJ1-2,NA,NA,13,CATSGGTNYGYTF,TGTGCCACCAGTGGAGGGACTAACTATGGCTACACCTTC
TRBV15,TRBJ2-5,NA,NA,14,CATSSSSSQETQYF,TGTGCCACCAGCAGCAGCTCCAGCCAAGAGACCCAGTACTTC